Below are 24 T cell receptor beta chains sequenced from a single sample in a study of T cell responses to AZD1222 COVID-19 vaccine (dated by TCRdb to about 2021). The time point label corresponds to: baseline before first vaccination. Libraries were constructed by the immunoSEQ multiplex PCR assay. TCRdb limited this immuneACCESS table to in-frame rearrangements with V and J called. A share of clones is missing; checked studies link under half to unresolved V genes, and the rest is unexplained. The sample yields under 110,000 clones; more than 75% were counted once. The ten largest make up 16% of the sample. Here the sequenced sample was peripheral blood, taken on day 0 of AZD1222 vaccination. The source is an adult in good health.

This chain links TRBV12-3 or TRBV12-4 with TRBJ2-7; tentatively, D is TRBD2 (6 bases). The V end lost 6 bases, the J end lost 4 bases, and 10 bases lay between the germline ends. The CDR3 runs 12 residues. The DNA for the CDR3 is TGTGCCAGCAGGGGGACTGAATACGAGCAGTACTTC. It encodes CASRGTEYEQYF.

The chain links TRBV6-5 to TRBJ1-6; D is perhaps TRBD1 (5 bases). This CDR3 has 14 amino acids. The V end was cut by 5 bases, the J end by 7 bases, with 12 bases between. Per germline, CDR1 MNHEY and CDR2 SVGAGI. Written as DNA, the CDR3 is TGTGCCAGCAGTCGTCCGGGGCCGAATTCACCCCTCCACTTT. This encodes CASSRPGPNSPLHF.

The chain is built from TRBV3-1 (or the pseudogene TRBV3-2) and TRBJ2-6; maybe TRBD1 (6 bases). The germline V gene encodes CDR1 LGHDT and CDR2 YNNKEL (reference sequence). The CDR3 sequence is 17 residues long. V dropped 6 bases and J dropped 4 bases, with 19 bases sitting between them. The CDR3: CASSQTGYFAGANVLTF. The CDR3 DNA reads TGTGCCAGCAGTCAAACAGGGTACTTCGCCGGGGCCAACGTCCTGACTTTC.

By share of the sample, this clone is medium-sized. The chain joins TRBV28 to TRBJ1-5; TRBD1 is a possible D gene (5 bases). This CDR3 is built from 14 residues. V lost 6 bases, J lost 1 base, and 10 bases lay in between. The germline V gene has CDR1 MDHEN and CDR2 SYDVKM. The CDR3 region is CASRVSGSNQPQHF. DNA of the CDR3: TGTGCCAGCAGAGTATCAGGGAGCAATCAGCCCCAGCATTTT.

The chain joins TRBV6-2 or TRBV6-3 to TRBJ1-5; TRBD1 aligns across 7 bases. In germline, CDR1 is MNHEY, CDR2 SVGEGT. Trimming cost V 0 bases and J 7 bases; bases outside gene matches: 6. The CDR3 contains 15 residues. The CDR3 bases are TGTGCCAGCAGTTACTCCGACAGGGTGGGACAGCCCCAGCATTTT. The encoded protein is CASSYSDRVGQPQHF.

The chain uses TRBV18 and TRBJ1-4, with D perhaps matching TRBD1 (5 bases). V lost 3 bases and J lost 7, with 15 bases in between. The CDR3 length is 15 residues. Germline lookup yields CDR1 KGHSH and CDR2 LQKENI. CDR3 amino acids: CASSPGTRGGEKLFF. In DNA, the CDR3 is TGTGCCAGCTCACCCGGGACTCGGGGAGGTGAAAAACTGTTTTTT.

This sequence joins TRBV7-8 and TRBJ2-2; D is undetermined. V lost 5 bases and J 2 bases, leaving 15 bases between the germline ends. Per the germline V gene, CDR1 is SGHVS and CDR2 is FQNEAQ. CDR3 length: 16 amino acids. The CDR3 DNA sequence: TGTGCCAGCAGCGAGACACGGCTTGGTAACACCGGGGAGCTGTTTTTT. It encodes CASSETRLGNTGELFF.

This sequence joins TRBV21-1 and TRBJ1-5. TRBV21-1 corresponds to a pseudogene. The CDR3 has 16 residues. The CDR3 DNA reads TGTGCCAGCAGCAAAAAGGGACCCCTCGGTGGTGAGCCCCAGCATTTT. This translates into CASSKKGPLGGEPQHF.

The genes are TRBV9 and TRBJ2-3, with 7 bases identical to TRBD1. V trimming: 0 bases; J trimming: 3 bases; junction bases outside the gene matches: 7. In germline, CDR1 is SGDLS, CDR2 YYNGEE. This CDR3 is built from 16 residues. The CDR3 loop is CASSVGTGPGTDTQYF. The CDR3 bases are TGTGCCAGCAGCGTAGGGACAGGCCCAGGGACAGATACGCAGTATTTT. The complete variable domain, with remaining parts taken from reference TRBV9 and TRBJ2-3, reads DSGVTQTPKHLITATGQRVTLRCSPRSGDLSVYWYQQSLDQGLQFLIQYYNGEERAKGNILERFSAQQFPDLHSELNLSSLELGDSALYFCASSVGTGPGTDTQYFGPGTRLTVL.

The rearrangement links TRBV5-4 to TRBJ1-4; 7 bases are shared with TRBD1. The CDR3 has 16 amino acids. Germline CDR1 and CDR2: SGHNT and YYREEE (reference sequence). Losses at the gene ends were 4 bases for V and 8 bases for J; bases not matched to a gene: 14. The CDR3: CASSLTGTAQEEKLFF. Here the CDR3 DNA reads TGTGCCAGCAGCCTTACCGGGACAGCCCAGGAGGAAAAACTGTTTTTT.

The V gene is TRBV10-3, the J gene TRBJ1-1; possibly TRBD1 for D (6 bases). The CDR3 sequence is 17 residues long. V was cut by 10 bases and J by 0 bases, with 24 bases left in between. Germline CDR1 reads ENHRY; CDR2 reads SYGVKD. In DNA, the CDR3 is TGTGCCACCCGTGATAGGACAGAATTATTAATGAACACTGAAGCTTTCTTT. As protein: CATRDRTELLMNTEAFF.

The gene calls are TRBV7-8 and TRBJ1-1, with D possibly TRBD1 on 5 matching bases. Germline V gives CDR1 SGHVS, CDR2 FQNEAQ. V lost 0 bases to trimming and J lost 1 base, with 9 bases between them. The CDR3 runs 15 residues. CDR3 region: CASSLAPGTNTEAFF. The CDR3 DNA follows: TGTGCCAGCAGCTTAGCTCCGGGGACGAACACTGAAGCTTTCTTT. The variable domain in full, completed from reference TRBV7-8 and TRBJ1-1, reads GAGVSQSPRYKVAKRGQDVALRCDPISGHVSLFWYQQALGQGPEFLTYFQNEAQLDKSGLPSDRFFAERPEGSVSTLKIQRTQQEDSAVYLCASSLAPGTNTEAFFGQGTRLTVV.

The chain is built from TRBV7-9 and TRBJ2-7, with TRBD1 as a possible D gene (6 bases). Trimming left V 5 bases short and J 0 bases short, with 11 bases between. The CDR3 length is 14 residues. In germline, CDR1 is SEHNR, CDR2 FQNEAQ (reference sequence). The CDR3 loop is CASSRGQSSYEQYF. CDR3 DNA sequence: TGTGCCAGCAGCCGTGGACAGAGCTCCTACGAGCAGTACTTC.

This rearrangement joins TRBV12-3 or TRBV12-4 to TRBJ1-3, with no clear D. CDR3 length: 11 amino acids. V was shortened by 3 bases and J by 6 bases, with 3 bases between the two germline ends. CDR3 DNA sequence: TGTGCCAGCAGTTTGGTAAACACCATATATTTT. It codes for CASSLVNTIYF.

V usage is TRBV27 and J usage is TRBJ1-3; D is undetermined. There are 14 residues in the CDR3. Germline lookup yields CDR1 MNHEY and CDR2 SMNVEV (reference sequence). The V and J ends lost 5 bases and 4 bases respectively, with 12 bases between them. CDR3 residues: CASSLNSVGNTIYF. CDR3 DNA: TGTGCCAGCAGTCTAAACTCTGTGGGAAACACCATATATTTT.

This clone has more than one count but fewer than ten. The chain is built from TRBV4-2 and TRBJ2-5, with 8 bases matching TRBD2. The V gene end was trimmed by 0 bases and the J gene end by 2 bases; junction bases not matched to a gene: 5. The germline gives CDR1 LGHNA, CDR2 YNFKEQ. This CDR3 has 16 amino acids. The CDR3 DNA sequence: TGTGCCAGCAGCCAAGATCTAGCGGGTGAACAAGAGACCCAGTACTTC. This encodes CASSQDLAGEQETQYF.

This rearrangement joins TRBV10-2 to TRBJ2-7; TRBD1 matches at 7 bases. The germline gives CDR1 WSHSY, CDR2 SAAADI. The CDR3 totals 13 residues. V dropped 6 bases and J dropped 6; count of bases not matched to a gene: 8. Written as DNA, the CDR3 is TGCGCCAGCAGACAGGGGCCAGCCGGCGAGCAGTACTTC. It translates to CASRQGPAGEQYF.

This clone came up once. The rearrangement uses TRBV3-1 (or the pseudogene TRBV3-2) and TRBJ2-7, with D possibly matching TRBD2 (6 bases). CDR1 and CDR2 (germline): LGHDT, YNNKEL (reference sequence). This CDR3 has 14 residues. V shed 1 base and J shed 3 bases, with 10 bases lying between them. CDR3 nucleotide sequence: TGTGCCAGCAGCCAAGGCGGGACCAACTACGAGCAGTACTTC. Encoded protein: CASSQGGTNYEQYF.

This clone was recorded at least ten times. The rearrangement joins TRBV4-2 to TRBJ2-5; 8 bases are shared with TRBD2. V lost 0 bases, J lost 1 base, and 1 base stayed unmatched. The CDR3 loop spans 15 amino acids. Looked up from germline, CDR1 is LGHNA and CDR2 is YNFKEQ. The CDR3 loop is CASSQDRGGQETQYF. The CDR3 nucleotides read TGTGCCAGCAGCCAAGATCGGGGGGGCCAAGAGACCCAGTACTTC.

This clone was observed a single time. V usage is TRBV6-5 and J usage is TRBJ1-4; D uncertain. This CDR3 spans 15 amino acids. V lost 4 bases to trimming and J lost 8 bases, with 17 bases between them. Germline CDR1 reads MNHEY; CDR2 reads SVGAGI. CDR3 in amino acids: CASSLMGPEVEKLFF. In DNA, the CDR3 is TGTGCCAGCAGTTTAATGGGCCCCGAGGTGGAAAAACTGTTTTTT.

CDR3 sequence: CASSIGRGFQPQHF. Here the CDR3 DNA reads TGTGCCAGTAGTATAGGTAGGGGATTTCAGCCCCAGCATTTT. This chain connects TRBV19 to TRBJ1-5; perhaps TRBD1 as D (5 bases). This CDR3 spans 14 amino acids. Per germline, CDR1 LNHDA and CDR2 SQIVND (reference sequence). With 1 base removed from V and 6 bases from J, the gap between germline ends came to 10 bases.

The genes are TRBV14 and TRBJ2-1; 12 bases align to TRBD2. J lost 10 bases, V lost 5 bases, and 15 bases had no gene match. The CDR3 consists of 17 residues. Per germline, CDR1 SGHDN and CDR2 FVKESK. For the CDR3, the DNA is TGTGCCAGCAGCATACTCTCTAGGCGGCTAGCGGGAGGGGAGCAGTTCTTC. Protein product: CASSILSRRLAGGEQFF.

The CDR3 region is CASLSGGDQPQHF. The CDR3 bases are TGTGCCAGTTTGTCGGGGGGCGATCAGCCCCAGCATTTT. The chain is built from TRBV6-5 and TRBJ1-5; D might be TRBD1 (6 bases). Per germline, CDR1 MNHEY and CDR2 SVGAGI. The CDR3 runs to 13 residues. V lost 9 bases, J lost 5 bases, and 14 bases lay in between.

The V and J genes are TRBV15 and TRBJ2-1; D call uncertain. This CDR3 spans 13 amino acids. Germline CDR1 and CDR2: LNHNV and YYDKDF (reference sequence). The V and J ends lost 1 base and 7 bases respectively, with 8 bases between them. This CDR3 is CATSRAGGNEQFF. As DNA, the CDR3 is TGTGCCACCAGCAGAGCGGGTGGAAATGAGCAGTTCTTC.